These T cell receptor beta chains were read from a single sample in a study of T-cell memory formation after mild COVID-19. From the 5' RACE reads, TCRdb called clonotypes with MiXCR, one entry per CDR3 protein. The sample yields 280,000 or so distinct CDR3 sequences, 7% to 10% seen once. Sequencing was done on a sample of PBMCs or a T cell subset sorted from them (not recorded which). The receptors derive from a man younger than 35 who had mild COVID-19 (a few samples of this study predate the infection). Cell type and time point are not known. Both conserved end residues are part of each CDR3. D genes are given only for firm matches. Clone size is shown for a subset of rows, as once, few, many or a class of expanded clone.

>15|TRBV24-1|NA|TRBJ2-3|few
TGTGCCACCAGTGAAGGGACCTATAGCACAGATACGCAGTATTTT
CATSEGTYSTDTQYF
>15|TRBV6-5|NA|TRBJ1-2|many
TGTGCCAGCAGTTACTCGTCGGTGGCAGGTTATGGCTACACCTTC
CASSYSSVAGYGYTF
>14|TRBV4-2|NA|TRBJ2-3|NA
TGTGCCAGCAGCCAAGCTGAGGGAACAGATACGCAGTATTTT
CASSQAEGTDTQYF
>17|TRBV7-2|NA|TRBJ2-3|few
TGTGCCAGCAGCGCCGCCCCCCAGGGGCCCCTCACAGATACGCAGTATTTT
CASSAAPQGPLTDTQYF
>13|TRBV7-9|TRBD2|TRBJ2-5|many
TGTGCCAGCTTAGCGGGGGGGCCGGAGACCCAGTACTTC
CASLAGGPETQYF
>13|TRBV6-5|NA|TRBJ1-1|NA
TGTGCCAGCACTTCGCCGGGCTGGGGGGAAGCTTTCTTT
CASTSPGWGEAFF
>15|TRBV11-2|NA|TRBJ2-3|NA
TGTGCCAGCAGCTTAGTTACTAGCCCGACAGATACGCAGTATTTT
CASSLVTSPTDTQYF
>16|TRBV5-1|TRBD1|TRBJ2-2|NA
TGCGCCAGCAGCTCCCCTGGGACAGGGAACACCGGGGAGCTGTTTTTT
CASSSPGTGNTGELFF
>14|TRBV3-1|TRBD1|TRBJ1-2|NA
TGTGCCAGCAGCCACGTACAGGGGGTGGGCGGCTACACCTTC
CASSHVQGVGGYTF
>11|TRBV12-3/TRBV12-4|NA|TRBJ2-1|many
TGTGCCAGCAGCCTTGAAACTAGCCCGTTCTTC
CASSLETSPFF
>13|TRBV7-6|NA|TRBJ2-5|many
TGTGCCAGCAGCCCCCGGGACGGAGAGACCCAGTACTTC
CASSPRDGETQYF
>17|TRBV4-3|NA|TRBJ2-3|many
TGCGCCAGCAGCCAAGACGGAGGGGGTGGTTACACAGATACGCAGTATTTT
CASSQDGGGGYTDTQYF
>14|TRBV20-1|TRBD1|TRBJ2-1|NA
TGCAGTGCTAGGTCCGGGACAGGGGGGAATGAGCAGTTCTTC
CSARSGTGGNEQFF
>15|TRBV7-7|TRBD1|TRBJ2-5|NA
TGTGCTAGCAGCTTAAGAGGGGGCTGGGGAGAGACCCAGTACTTC
CASSLRGGWGETQYF
>16|TRBV7-6|NA|TRBJ2-2|NA
TGTGCCAGCAGCTTCAGCGTCACGGACTCCACCGGGGAGCTGTTTTTT
CASSFSVTDSTGELFF
>16|TRBV11-2|TRBD1|TRBJ1-5|few
TGTGCCAGCAGCCGGACCCAGACGGACAGGAATCAGCCCCAGCATTTT
CASSRTQTDRNQPQHF
>14|TRBV27|NA|TRBJ2-1|NA
TGTGCCAGCAGTTTCCGGGGACCGGGGAATGAGCAGTTCTTC
CASSFRGPGNEQFF
>12|TRBV5-1|NA|TRBJ2-3|many
TGCGCCTCCAGGGAGAGCACAGATACGCAGTATTTT
CASRESTDTQYF
>12|TRBV7-9|NA|TRBJ1-2|few
TGTGCCAGCAGCTTAGATATCAGTTCGTCAACCTTC
CASSLDISSSTF
>13|TRBV7-9|NA|TRBJ1-2|few
TGTGCCAGCAGCGCGTACAACATAAATGGCTACACCTTC
CASSAYNINGYTF
>17|TRBV12-3/TRBV12-4|NA|TRBJ2-3|NA
TGTGCCAGCAGTTTCGGGGTGGGTAGTTATAGCACAGATACGCAGTATTTT
CASSFGVGSYSTDTQYF
>14|TRBV24-1|NA|TRBJ2-3|NA
TGTGCCACCAGTGATCGGGGAAGCACAGATACGCAGTATTTT
CATSDRGSTDTQYF
>14|TRBV11-2|NA|TRBJ2-5|many
TGTGCCAGCACCCCCCGGGGGTCGGGCGAGACCCAGTACTTC
CASTPRGSGETQYF
>12|TRBV12-3/TRBV12-4|NA|TRBJ1-3|many
TGTGCCAGCAGTCGGACAGGAAACACCATATATTTT
CASSRTGNTIYF
>14|TRBV7-2|NA|TRBJ2-1|many
TGTGCCAGCAGCTTAGCATCCGGCCGTAATGAGCAGTTCTTC
CASSLASGRNEQFF
>15|TRBV5-1|NA|TRBJ1-3|many
TGCGCCAGCACCCTTCTGGGGGGATCTGGAAACACCATATATTTT
CASTLLGGSGNTIYF
>14|TRBV7-3|TRBD1|TRBJ2-5|NA
TGTGCCAGCAGCCCCGCAGGGGGCCTAGAGACCCAGTACTTC
CASSPAGGLETQYF
>15|TRBV4-2|NA|TRBJ2-1|few
TGTGCCAGCAGCCAAGGGAATGGCGTGTCGAATGAGCAGTTCTTC
CASSQGNGVSNEQFF
>13|TRBV20-1|NA|TRBJ1-2|NA
TGCAGTGCCCGAGCCCGGGACCGCCGTCGCTACACCTTC
CSARARDRRRYTF
>15|TRBV3-1|TRBD1|TRBJ2-1|few
TGTGCCAGCAGCACTCGACAGGGGGCGTCCAATGAGCAGTTCTTC
CASSTRQGASNEQFF
>13|TRBV5-1|NA|TRBJ2-1|many
TGCGCCAGCAGCCCGGACCCAAACAATGAGCAGTTCTTC
CASSPDPNNEQFF
>16|TRBV4-1|NA|TRBJ2-3|NA
TGCGCCAGCAGCAAGGGAAGGGGATTAGCAGCAGATACGCAGTATTTT
CASSKGRGLAADTQYF
>15|TRBV20-1|TRBD1|TRBJ1-5|many
TGCAGTGCTAGACCTTGGGACAGGGGAATCCAGCCCCAGCATTTT
CSARPWDRGIQPQHF
>15|TRBV7-9|TRBD2|TRBJ2-3|NA
TGTGCCAGCAGCAGAGCGGGGCGAAGCACAGATACGCAGTATTTT
CASSRAGRSTDTQYF
>15|TRBV10-3|NA|TRBJ2-7|NA
TGTGCCATCAGTGAGCATATAGGTGAAGGGGGCGAGCAGTACTTC
CAISEHIGEGGEQYF
>16|TRBV12-3/TRBV12-4|TRBD2|TRBJ2-3|many
TGTGCCAGCAGTCCGGCGGGACTAGCGGGCACAGATACGCAGTATTTT
CASSPAGLAGTDTQYF
>15|TRBV25-1|NA|TRBJ2-3|NA
TGTGCCAGCAGTGAGGCAGTTAGAACCACAGATACGCAGTATTTT
CASSEAVRTTDTQYF
>15|TRBV12-3/TRBV12-4|NA|TRBJ1-5|few
TGTGCCAGCAGTCAAGCGCACGGAGGCAATCAGCCCCAGCATTTT
CASSQAHGGNQPQHF
>13|TRBV21-1|NA|TRBJ1-4|many
TGTGCCATACCGGGACCCGGGAGTGAAAAACTGTTTTTT
CAIPGPGSEKLFF
>15|TRBV6-2/TRBV6-3|TRBD2|TRBJ2-5|NA
TGTGCCAGCAGAAACCTTGGAGCGGGGGAAGAGACCCAGTACTTC
CASRNLGAGEETQYF
>11|TRBV10-3|NA|TRBJ2-5|NA
TGTGCCATCAGTGATGGAGAGACCCAGTACTTC
CAISDGETQYF
>12|TRBV6-2/TRBV6-3|NA|TRBJ2-5|NA
TGTGCCAGCAGTTACGTGGAAGAGACCCAGTACTTC
CASSYVEETQYF
>16|TRBV12-3/TRBV12-4|TRBD1|TRBJ1-2|NA
TGTGCCAGCATACCTCTTGGGACAGGGGGCATGTATGGCTACACCTTC
CASIPLGTGGMYGYTF
>15|TRBV5-1|NA|TRBJ2-2|few
TGCGCCAGCACTCCCAGGGTAGCGGACACCGGGGAGCTGTTTTTT
CASTPRVADTGELFF
>13|TRBV11-1|NA|TRBJ1-4|NA
TGTGCCAGCAGCTTTAATGCGAAGGAAAAACTGTTTTTT
CASSFNAKEKLFF
>12|TRBV28|NA|TRBJ2-3|few
TGTGCCAGCAAGGGGGACACAGATACGCAGTATTTT
CASKGDTDTQYF
>16|TRBV20-1|NA|TRBJ2-3|few
TGCAGTGCTAGAGCCGGCGGAGCGGAGAGCACAGATACGCAGTATTTT
CSARAGGAESTDTQYF
>11|TRBV29-1|NA|TRBJ1-1|few
TGCAGCGTTGTCACTAACACTGAAGCTTTCTTT
CSVVTNTEAFF
>14|TRBV5-1|TRBD1|TRBJ2-2|many
TGCGCCAGCAGCCGGACAGGGGACACCGGGGAGCTGTTTTTT
CASSRTGDTGELFF